The entry below gives a single TCR beta chain sequence along with its context. There is no known antigen for this receptor. Per-base qualities were not stored, and no clone one base away is much larger. The source of the sample is a study of T cell changes during pregnancy in multiple sclerosis (dated by TCRdb to about 2019). In the study overall: The study looked at changes in the T cell repertoire across pregnancy in women with multiple sclerosis.

The cysteine opens and the phenylalanine closes a CDR3 of 16 amino acids. The kept DNA is CDR3 alone, 48 bases in frame from the first base. The germline V gene (reference sequence) specifies MNHEY as CDR1 and SMNVEV as CDR2. For this chain, trimming is 3 bases at the V end and 5 bases at the J end, and the number of junction bases without a gene match is 11. Libraries were prepared through the immunoSEQ multiplex PCR assay. The table was pulled from immuneACCESS by TCRdb, which kept in-frame rearrangements only. Such tables lose some clones; where checked, under half of the loss comes from unresolved V genes, and the rest has no known cause. This sample is represented by about 69,000 clones; around 92% of them were singletons. The biggest ten clones account for 2% of the sample.

The sample in question was peripheral blood, obtained in the third trimester of pregnancy. This clonotype originated in a female donor in good health, enrolled as a control in a pregnancy study. The chain links TRBV27 with TRBJ2-5, and TRBD2 aligns with 8 junction nucleotides. The nucleotides read TGTGCCAGCAGTTTGGCTCCCGGGACTAGACAGGAGACCCAGTACTTC. Its protein product is CASSLAPGTRQETQYF.